These 25 T cell receptor beta chains were sequenced from one sample in a study of T-cell memory formation after mild COVID-19 (dated by TCRdb to the early 2020s). Libraries came from 5' RACE. TCRdb records Illumina NovaSeq 6000 as the sequencer. In-frame beta chains were kept once TCRdb had trimmed the public reads at Q25 with fastp and called clones with MiXCR. Here each entry gathers all rows of one CDR3 protein and keeps the most common genes and DNA. This sample gives about 470,000 distinct CDR3 sequences in total; 18% of them show up just once. The ten most abundant clones make up about 12% of the sample. Sequenced: PBMCs or a T cell subset sorted from them (not recorded which). All receptors derive from an adult woman who had mild COVID-19 (a few samples of this study predate the infection). The sample titles of this study are shuffled in the database, so cell type and time point are left out; the donor was told from shared clones.

In DNA, the CDR3 is TGCAGCGTTGAGCCCGACTCCAGTGAAAAACTGTTTTTT. Translated: CSVEPDSSEKLFF. This chain connects TRBV29-1 to TRBJ1-4; unclear D gene. V dropped 3 bases and J dropped 7 bases, with 12 bases sitting between them. This CDR3 is 13 amino acids long. Germline CDR1 reads SQVTM; CDR2 reads ANQGSEA.

The chain is built from TRBV4-2 and TRBJ2-1; TRBD2 agrees at 7 bases. In germline, CDR1 is LGHNA, CDR2 YNFKEQ. The CDR3 runs to 15 residues. The trim removed 4 bases at V and 3 bases at J, leaving 6 bases unmatched. The DNA of the CDR3 is TGTGCCAGCAGCCCGCTAGCGGCCCACTACAATGAGCAGTTCTTC. As protein: CASSPLAAHYNEQFF.

The chain links TRBV12-3 or TRBV12-4 to TRBJ2-3; 8 nucleotides match TRBD2. J gave up 1 base and V 4 bases, and 16 bases lay outside the gene matches. CDR3 length: 19 amino acids. The CDR3 sequence: CASSYRGGAREWGTDTQYF. The CDR3 nucleotides are TGTGCCAGCAGTTACCGGGGGGGGGCACGGGAGTGGGGCACAGATACGCAGTATTTT.

CDR3 loop: CASNMGWSRGSPLHF. Here the CDR3 DNA reads TGTGCCAGCAATATGGGGTGGTCCCGGGGTTCACCCCTCCACTTT. The V gene is TRBV7-2, the J gene TRBJ1-6; no definite D call. V was cut by 7 bases and J by 9 bases, with 19 bases left in between. Per germline, CDR1 SGHTA and CDR2 FQGNSA. CDR3 size: 15 residues.

The chain recombines TRBV5-6 with TRBJ1-2; 11 positions agree with TRBD1. With V trimmed by 0 bases and J by 4 bases, 5 bases remained unmatched. The CDR3 runs to 16 residues. Germline CDR1 reads SGHDT; CDR2 reads YYEEEE. The DNA for the CDR3 is TGTGCCAGCAGCTTGGTGGACAGGGGGCTGGGCTATGGCTACACCTTC. This gives the protein CASSLVDRGLGYGYTF. The variable domain in full, with the rest retrieved from reference TRBV5-6 and TRBJ1-2, is DAGVTQSPTHLIKTRGQQVTLRCSPKSGHDTVSWYQQALGQGPQFIFQYYEEEERQRGNFPDRFSGHQFPNYSSELNVNALLLGDSALYLCASSLVDRGLGYGYTFGSGTRLTVV.

This clonotype came up a few times. V gene TRBV3-1 combines with J gene TRBJ1-1; D call uncertain. V lost 4 bases to trimming and J lost 3 bases, with 15 bases between them. This CDR3 comprises 15 residues. In germline, CDR1 is LGHDT, CDR2 YNNKEL (reference sequence). CDR3 sequence reads: CASSRSTPKDTEAFF. As DNA, the CDR3 is TGTGCCAGCAGCCGATCCACACCTAAGGACACTGAAGCTTTCTTT.

The chain's CDR3 is CSARIPGTHTDTQYF. The DNA for the CDR3 is TGCAGTGCAAGGATCCCAGGGACCCACACAGATACGCAGTATTTT. The V call is TRBV20-1, the J call TRBJ2-3, with D possibly being TRBD1 or TRBD2 (5 bases each). Germline V gives CDR1 DFQATT, CDR2 SNEGSKA (reference sequence). This CDR3 region has 15 residues. Trimming took 6 bases from V and 2 from J, leaving 18 bases between them.

The genes are TRBV6-5 and TRBJ2-2; 12 nucleotides agree with TRBD2. V was pared by 6 bases and J by 1 base, with 3 bases of the junction left unmatched. The CDR3 runs 16 residues. CDR1 is MNHEY, CDR2 SVGAGI, per germline. The DNA of the CDR3 is TGTGCCAGCAGCAGACTAGCGGGGGTGAACACCGGGGAGCTGTTTTTT. As protein: CASSRLAGVNTGELFF.

This clonotype was observed a handful of times. The rearrangement uses TRBV29-1 and TRBJ2-2; D might be TRBD2 (5 bases). Germline V gene data show CDR1 as SQVTM and CDR2 as ANQGSEA. This CDR3 spans 15 amino acids. Deletions cut 7 bases from V and 3 bases from J, with 18 bases between. The CDR3 coding sequence is TGCAGCGCCTTCCCTCGGGGAGTTCACACCGGGGAGCTGTTTTTT. Its protein is CSAFPRGVHTGELFF.

The chain uses TRBV6-1 and TRBJ2-7, with TRBD1 identical over 11 bases. CDR1 and CDR2 from the germline V gene are MNHNS and SASEGT. There are 15 residues in the CDR3. Losses at the gene ends were 1 base for V and 6 bases for J; bases not matched to a gene: 5. In nucleotides, the CDR3 is TGTGCCAGCAGTGAAGAAGGGACAGGGGGATCCGAGCAGTACTTC. Translation gives CASSEEGTGGSEQYF.

V gene TRBV14 combines with J gene TRBJ2-7, with 9 bases identical to TRBD1. The CDR3 runs to 16 residues. Trimming cost V 1 base and J 2 bases; bases outside gene matches: 6. Germline loops: CDR1 SGHDN, CDR2 FVKESK. The CDR3 reads CASSQGAGQGTYEQYF. The CDR3 DNA is TGTGCCAGCAGCCAAGGGGCGGGACAGGGAACCTACGAGCAGTACTTC. The variable domain in full, with the rest retrieved from reference TRBV14 and TRBJ2-7, is EAGVTQFPSHSVIEKGQTVTLRCDPISGHDNLYWYRRVMGKEIKFLLHFVKESKQDESGMPNNRFLAERTGGTYSTLKVQPAELEDSGVYFCASSQGAGQGTYEQYFGPGTRLTVT.

This clonotype was found a few times. The chain is built from TRBV5-1 and TRBJ2-5, with TRBD2 matching over 13 bases. CDR3 size: 16 residues. The germline V gene encodes CDR1 SGHRS and CDR2 YFSETQ. Losses at the gene ends were 4 bases for V and 4 bases for J; bases not matched to a gene: 7. Written as DNA, the CDR3 is TGCGCCAGCAGCACAACCGGGACTAGCGGGGTAGAGACCCAGTACTTC. It codes for CASSTTGTSGVETQYF.

V and J are TRBV20-1 and TRBJ2-7; no definite D call. Trimming pared 1 base from V and 8 bases from J, leaving 12 bases between. Germline V gene data show CDR1 as DFQATT and CDR2 as SNEGSKA (reference sequence). This CDR3 spans 12 amino acids. The CDR3 loop is CSARGPSFQQYF. The CDR3 DNA reads as TGCAGTGCTAGAGGACCGTCTTTCCAGCAGTACTTC.

Regarding this clonotype: Relative to the germline gene, one junction end is altered; a read error may explain this. J is TRBJ2-7 and V is TRBV6-2 or TRBV6-3; TRBD1 might be the D (8 bases). The length of the CDR3 is 11 residues. Germline V gene lookup returns CDR1 MNHEY and CDR2 SVGEGT. CDR3 nucleotides: TGTGCCAGCAGTATACAGGGGGGGGGCCACTTC. It yields the protein CASSIQGGGHF.

J is TRBJ1-2 and V is TRBV6-6; D unresolved. The CDR3 sequence is 14 residues long. Per germline, CDR1 MNHNY and CDR2 SVGAGI (reference sequence). Trimming cost V 2 bases and J 7 bases, with 14 bases left between them. The DNA for the CDR3 is TGTGCCAGCAGTTACGGAATGAAGGCGGTTGGCTACACCTTC. The encoded protein is CASSYGMKAVGYTF.

The V call is TRBV5-1, the J call TRBJ2-7; 7 bases agree with TRBD1. This CDR3 region has 14 residues. V was pared by 2 bases and J by 5 bases, with 7 bases of the junction left unmatched. Germline lookup yields CDR1 SGHRS and CDR2 YFSETQ. The CDR3 DNA reads as TGCGCCAGCAGCTTACAGGGGAGCATGAACGAGCAGTACTTC. Amino acids: CASSLQGSMNEQYF.

This clonotype was counted only a few times. The V call is TRBV20-1, the J call TRBJ2-3, with D perhaps matching TRBD1 or TRBD2 (5 bases each). V lost 4 bases to trimming and J lost 4 bases, with 21 bases between them. CDR3 length equals 16 residues. The germline CDR1 and CDR2 sequences are DFQATT and SNEGSKA (reference sequence). Here the CDR3 DNA reads TGCAGTGCTACGTTCTACCGGGACCCGAGGGCAGATACGCAGTATTTT. Protein sequence: CSATFYRDPRADTQYF.

This rearrangement joins TRBV15 to TRBJ2-7, with D uncertain. Trimming cost V 3 bases and J 5 bases, with 11 bases left between them. The germline gives CDR1 LNHNV, CDR2 YYDKDF (reference sequence). The length of the CDR3 is 13 residues. CDR3 loop: CATSRGRPNEQYF. The CDR3, as DNA: TGTGCCACCAGCAGGGGAAGGCCGAACGAGCAGTACTTC.

This clonotype came up a few times. V usage is TRBV24-1 and J usage is TRBJ2-2; a possible D gene is TRBD1 (6 bases). V was pared by 4 bases and J by 7 bases, with 9 bases between. Germline V gene sequence: CDR1 KGHDR, CDR2 SFDVKD. The CDR3 spans 13 residues. CDR3 DNA: TGTGCCACCAGTGAAAGGACAGACGGGGAGCTGTTTTTT. Translating it yields CATSERTDGELFF.

V and J are TRBV18 and TRBJ1-1; 7 bases map to TRBD1. Germline V gene sequence: CDR1 KGHSH, CDR2 LQKENI. The CDR3 loop spans 14 amino acids. Germline trimming cut 5 bases from V and 3 bases from J; bases unmatched to any gene: 6. Here the CDR3 reads CASSRQGVDTEAFF. CDR3 coding DNA: TGTGCCAGCTCAAGACAGGGCGTCGACACTGAAGCTTTCTTT.

This clonotype has ten or more counts. The chain has TRBV5-1 and TRBJ2-5, with D perhaps given as TRBD1 or TRBD2 (5 bases each). Germline loops: CDR1 SGHRS, CDR2 YFSETQ. The CDR3 is made up of 12 amino acids. The V end was cut by 7 bases, the J end by 0 bases, with 7 bases between. In nucleotides, the CDR3 is TGCGCCAGCGGGACGGACCAAGAGACCCAGTACTTC. Amino acids: CASGTDQETQYF.

V gene TRBV6-1 combines with J gene TRBJ2-2; no clear D gene. The CDR3 totals 14 residues. The V gene's germline CDR1 is MNHNS and CDR2 SASEGT. Trimming stripped 4 bases from V and 2 bases from J, with 8 bases between. Here the CDR3 DNA reads TGTGCCAGCAGTGTGCCAGGCAACACCGGGGAGCTGTTTTTT. It translates to CASSVPGNTGELFF.

This clonotype was detected a few times. The rearrangement links TRBV7-9 to TRBJ1-3; TRBD1 might be the D (5 bases). The ends were cut back, 3 bases at V and 2 bases at J, with 14 bases in the middle. CDR3 size: 16 residues. CDR1 is SEHNR, CDR2 FQNEAQ, per germline (reference sequence). The DNA of the CDR3 is TGTGCCAGCAGCTTCCCCCAGGGCAGGCCTGGAAACACCATATATTTT. This encodes CASSFPQGRPGNTIYF.

This clonotype was detected ten times or more. V usage is TRBV6-1 and J usage is TRBJ1-1; D may be TRBD1 (5 bases). The CDR3 runs to 14 residues. Germline CDR1 MNHNS, CDR2 SASEGT. The ends were cut back, 0 bases at V and 5 bases at J, with 10 bases in the middle. The CDR3 spells CASSEAWGSTEAFF. In DNA form, the CDR3 reads TGTGCCAGCAGTGAAGCGTGGGGGTCGACTGAAGCTTTCTTT.

This clonotype appeared a few times. The V gene is TRBV5-1, the J gene TRBJ2-5; D not resolved. This CDR3 spans 14 amino acids. V dropped 0 bases and J dropped 4 bases, with 10 bases sitting between them. Per the germline V gene, CDR1 is SGHRS and CDR2 is YFSETQ. In DNA form, the CDR3 reads TGCGCCAGCAGCTTGGAATACGGTCGAGAGACCCAGTACTTC. Protein sequence: CASSLEYGRETQYF.